The rows below give T cell receptor beta chains drawn from one sample of a study of CD8+ T cells in alopecia areata. The assay was immunoSEQ multiplex PCR, and TCRdb's table has in-frame clones only and misses some. The sample records about 110,000 clones, less than 60% being singletons. Sequenced here: CD4+ T cells sorted from blood, sampled at week 24, from a patient treated with tofacitinib. Source of these receptors: a human donor with alopecia areata. Each CDR3 is given with its conserved first and last residue. The order of the fields is J gene, clone size, D gene, V gene, CDR3 DNA, CDR3 protein. A D gene is named only where the DNA matches it firmly. Some rows have no size entry. The others give once, few or many, or a class for an expanded clone.

>TRBJ2-1|NA|NA|TRBV2
TGTGCCAGCAGTCTGATCAATGAGCAGTTCTTC
CASSLINEQFF
>TRBJ2-3|NA|NA|TRBV2
TGTGCCAGCAGCCAGTCGGGCAGGGGGAGGACAGATACGCAGTATTTT
CASSQSGRGRTDTQYF
>TRBJ2-1|NA|NA|TRBV28
TGTGCCAGCAGTTTTTTATCCTACAATGAGCAGTTCTTC
CASSFLSYNEQFF
>TRBJ2-4|NA|NA|TRBV15
TGTGCCACCAGCACTGAAAACATTCAGTACTTC
CATSTENIQYF
>TRBJ1-6|few|NA|TRBV15
TGTGCCACCAGCAGAGGAGGCGGGGGAGCGACTAATTCACCCCTCCACTTT
CATSRGGGGATNSPLHF
>TRBJ2-3|few|TRBD2|TRBV5-6
TGTGCCAGCAGCTTAGCGGGGGGGAGACCTAGCACAGATACGCAGTATTTT
CASSLAGGRPSTDTQYF
>TRBJ2-1|NA|TRBD2|TRBV6-5
TGTGCCAGCAGTTACGCGGCGGGGGGCTACAATGAGCAGTTCTTC
CASSYAAGGYNEQFF
>TRBJ1-4|few|NA|TRBV5-1
TGCGCCAGCAGCTTGGGGAGGTACGATGAAAAACTGTTTTTT
CASSLGRYDEKLFF
>TRBJ1-5|NA|NA|TRBV2
TGTGCCAGCAGTGGACAGAGGGGAAGCAATCAGCCCCAGCATTTT
CASSGQRGSNQPQHF
>TRBJ1-2|NA|NA|TRBV12-5
TGTGCTAGTGGTTTATCGGGTAATAACTATGGCTACACCTTC
CASGLSGNNYGYTF
>TRBJ2-7|once|TRBD1|TRBV29-1
TGCAGCGTTGTAGATTGGACAGGGACGGACGAGCAGTACTTC
CSVVDWTGTDEQYF
>TRBJ2-1|NA|NA|TRBV7-2
TGTGCCAGCAGCCTCCAACCCCCTCGGGAGCAGTTCTTC
CASSLQPPREQFF
>TRBJ2-2|once|NA|TRBV7-9
TGTGCCAGCCGTAGGGGACCCGGGGAGCTGTTTTTT
CASRRGPGELFF
>TRBJ2-6|NA|NA|TRBV10-3
TGTGCCATCAGTGAGTCAGGGGCCAACGTCCTGACTTTC
CAISESGANVLTF
>TRBJ2-5|NA|TRBD2|TRBV5-1
TGCGCCAGCAGCCTCGGGACTAGCGGAGAAGAGACCCAGTACTTC
CASSLGTSGEETQYF
>TRBJ1-2|NA|TRBD1|TRBV29-1
TGCAGCGCGGACAGGGGAGGTGGCTACACCTTC
CSADRGGGYTF
>TRBJ2-5|NA|TRBD1|TRBV7-3
TGTGCCAGCAGCACAGGACAGGGGGAGACCCAGTACTTC
CASSTGQGETQYF
>TRBJ2-7|NA|NA|TRBV29-1
TGCAGCGTCGCCAGGGGTTACGAGCAGTACTTC
CSVARGYEQYF
>TRBJ2-5|NA|NA|TRBV4-3
TGCGCCAGCAGCCTAAGGCCCAGAGAGACCCAGTACTTC
CASSLRPRETQYF
>TRBJ2-7|NA|TRBD1|TRBV6-5
TGTGCCAGCACCCCAACAGGGGGAAGCTCCTACGAGCAGTACTTC
CASTPTGGSSYEQYF
>TRBJ1-5|NA|TRBD1|TRBV29-1
TGCAGCGTTGGACAGGGGAATCAGCCCCAGCATTTT
CSVGQGNQPQHF
>TRBJ2-7|NA|TRBD1|TRBV4-3
TGCGCCAGCAGCCATCGGACAGGGCATGAGCAGTACTTC
CASSHRTGHEQYF
>TRBJ1-6|NA|NA|TRBV14
TGTGCCAGCAGCTCCGCCAATTCACCCCTCCACTTT
CASSSANSPLHF
>TRBJ2-4|few|TRBD1|TRBV25-1
TGTGCCAGCAGGGGGACAGGAAAAAACATTCAGTACTTC
CASRGTGKNIQYF
>TRBJ2-7|NA|TRBD1|TRBV11-2
TGTGCCAGCAGCTTAGTCGGGACAGTCTACGAGCAGTACTTC
CASSLVGTVYEQYF
>TRBJ2-1|few|NA|TRBV7-2
TGTGCCAGCAGCTTAAAGGGGGAACCCTACAATGAGCAGTTCTTC
CASSLKGEPYNEQFF
>TRBJ2-7|NA|TRBD2|TRBV7-2
TGTGCCAGCAGCTTAGTCGGACTAGCGGCTTCCTACGAGCAGTACTTC
CASSLVGLAASYEQYF
>TRBJ2-5|NA|NA|TRBV10-2
TGCGCCAGCGGGGAGTCGCATCCCAAGACCCAGTACTTC
CASGESHPKTQYF
>TRBJ2-3|few|NA|TRBV29-1
TGCAGCGTTCCCCCGCGGGGGCCTAGCACAGATACGCAGTATTTT
CSVPPRGPSTDTQYF
>TRBJ1-6|NA|NA|TRBV19
TGTGCCAGTAGTACATCCCCCGCAGCGGCGGGGAGTAATTCACCCCTCCACTTT
CASSTSPAAAGSNSPLHF
>TRBJ2-3|NA|TRBD2|TRBV30
TGTGCCTGGACGAGGGTGAGGACTAGCGGTGGGGATACGCAGTATTTT
CAWTRVRTSGGDTQYF
>TRBJ1-5|NA|NA|TRBV5-6
TGTGCCAGCAGCTTTCAACACCATGGACAGCCCCAGCATTTT
CASSFQHHGQPQHF
>TRBJ1-4|NA|NA|TRBV7-9
TGTGCCAGCAGCTTAAACTCTAATGAAAAACTGTTTTTT
CASSLNSNEKLFF
>TRBJ2-3|NA|NA|TRBV2
TGTGCCAGCAGCGACTATACGCAGTATTTT
CASSDYTQYF
>TRBJ1-2|few|TRBD1|TRBV30
TGTGCCTGGAGTCCACAGGGGGACTATGGCTACACCTTC
CAWSPQGDYGYTF
>TRBJ1-2|NA|TRBD1|TRBV27
TGTGCCAGCAGTCTGGGACAGGGGAGAGGCTACACCTTC
CASSLGQGRGYTF
>TRBJ2-5|once|NA|TRBV30
TGTGCCTGGAGTGTCGGACAAGAGACCCAGTACTTC
CAWSVGQETQYF
>TRBJ1-2|NA|NA|TRBV29-1
TGCAGCGTTGTTATGGGAGCCGGGATAGGCTACACCTTC
CSVVMGAGIGYTF
>TRBJ2-2|once|NA|TRBV9
TGTGCCAGCAGCGTGTACACAACCGGGGAGCTGTTTTTC
CASSVYTTGELFF
>TRBJ2-7|NA|TRBD1|TRBV25-1
TGTGCCAGCAGTGGCGGACAGGGGCCCTACGAGCAGTACTTC
CASSGGQGPYEQYF
>TRBJ2-6|few|NA|TRBV6-5
TGTGCCAGCAGTTACTCTCGGGGGCCTGGGGCCAACGTCCTGACTTTC
CASSYSRGPGANVLTF
>TRBJ1-6|NA|TRBD1|TRBV7-2
TGTGCTAGTGCTCCGGGACAGGGGAGAACACCCCTCCACTTT
CASAPGQGRTPLHF
>TRBJ2-2|NA|NA|TRBV29-1
TGCAGCGGGGGGACTTCCGGGGAGCTGTTTTTT
CSGGTSGELFF
>TRBJ2-2|NA|TRBD1|TRBV28
TGTGCCAGCAGTTCCGGGACAGGGGTGGTCGGGGAGCTGTTTTTT
CASSSGTGVVGELFF
>TRBJ1-1|few|TRBD1|TRBV29-1
TGCAGCGTCCGGACAGGGTTGAACACTGAAGCTTTCTTT
CSVRTGLNTEAFF
>TRBJ2-7|NA|NA|TRBV9
TGTGCCAGCAGCGCAGGAACCGGGACCTTCTCCTACGAGCAGTACTTC
CASSAGTGTFSYEQYF
>TRBJ1-1|NA|NA|TRBV30
TGTGCCTGGAGAGATCCGGGACACCTACTGGAAGCTTTCTTT
CAWRDPGHLLEAFF
>TRBJ2-3|NA|TRBD2|TRBV30
TGTGCCTGGAGTGCGGCGGGGGGTGTTACAGATACGCAGTATTTT
CAWSAAGGVTDTQYF